These T cell receptor beta chains were read from a single sample in a study of neurological immune-mediated disorders. TCRdb recomputed calls from the 5' RACE reads with MiXCR, one row per CDR3 protein. The sample yields 80,000 to 85,000 distinct CDR3 sequences, just over 2.5% seen once. Sequences were obtained from PBMCs. The receptors stem from a woman aged 25-40 years with multiple sclerosis. CDR3s include the opening cysteine and the closing phenylalanine or tryptophan. D genes are given only for firm matches. Some rows have no size entry. The others give once, few or many, or a class for an expanded clone.

TRBD2	many	TRBJ2-6	TRBV12-3/TRBV12-4	CASTPRGGTGANVLTF	TGTGCCAGCACCCCCCGGGGGGGTACTGGGGCCAACGTCCTGACTTTC
TRBD1	many	TRBJ1-2	TRBV20-1	CSATGDSLSYGYTF	TGCAGTGCTACCGGGGACAGCCTTTCCTATGGCTACACCTTC
NA	many	TRBJ2-3	TRBV27	CASSPTGWGDTQYF	TGTGCCAGCAGTCCCACAGGGTGGGGAGATACGCAGTATTTT
NA	NA	TRBJ2-5	TRBV21-1	CVSPSQGGSLKTQYF	TGTGTCAGCCCTTCACAAGGCGGGAGCCTAAAGACCCAGTACTTC
TRBD1	many	TRBJ1-1	TRBV20-1	CSATAGGNVGSTEAFF	TGCAGTGCTACGGCAGGGGGGAATGTAGGGAGCACTGAAGCTTTCTTT
NA	many	TRBJ2-1	TRBV12-3/TRBV12-4	CASSSREALGEQFF	TGTGCCAGCAGTTCAAGGGAGGCTCTGGGGGAGCAGTTCTTC
TRBD2	many	TRBJ2-3	TRBV10-3	CAISEGWSTSGTSDTQYF	TGTGCCATCAGTGAGGGTTGGAGCACTAGCGGGACTTCAGATACGCAGTATTTT
TRBD1	many	TRBJ1-1	TRBV29-1	CSVGQGPIF	TGCAGCGTCGGACAGGGACCGATCTTT
NA	many	TRBJ2-2	TRBV6-5	CASSYGPTGELFF	TGTGCCAGCAGTTACGGCCCAACCGGGGAGCTGTTTTTT
TRBD1	many	TRBJ1-6	TRBV20-1	CSAKTGLSPLHF	TGCAGTGCTAAGACAGGGTTGTCACCCCTCCACTTT
NA	many	TRBJ1-4	TRBV9	CASSSSQGRGDEKLFF	TGTGCCAGCAGCTCCAGTCAGGGCAGGGGTGACGAAAAACTGTTTTTT
NA	many	TRBJ2-1	TRBV20-1	CSALTSFSSSYNEQFF	TGCAGTGCCCTTACTAGCTTCTCAAGCTCCTACAATGAGCAGTTCTTC
NA	many	TRBJ2-3	TRBV6-5	CASSSRGDTQYF	TGTGCCAGCAGTTCCCGGGGGGATACGCAGTATTTT